This T cell receptor (beta chain) stems from a study of shared clonotypes between healthy human individuals. In the naive CD8 group, cells lacked CD45RO and were positively selected for CCR7, so terminally differentiated effector memory CD45RA+ cells were left out. Profiled with immunoSEQ multiplex PCR; TCRdb holds only in-frame clones, not every one. Of about 1,800,000 clones in the sample, over 85% were seen once. The CDR3 consists of 16 residues. This TCR derives from a man between 18 and 35 years old in good health. The source material was naive CD8+ T cells sorted from blood. The V gene is TRBV12-2, the J gene TRBJ2-7; TRBD1 reflects the table's D call only, with no check against the DNA. TRBV12-2 is an annotated pseudogene. The CDR3 coding sequence is TGTGCAAGTCGCTTAGCGCGACAACTGAGCTCCTACGAGCAGTACTTC. Translating it yields CASRLARQLSSYEQYF.